This T cell receptor (beta chain) was sequenced for a study of T cells in Graves' hyperthyroidism and ophthalmopathy. On this clonotype: The antigen is not known.

It was RNA transcripts that yielded the amplified TCR beta CDR3 regions. With the HTBI primer set, the TCR CDR3 went through a first round of RT-PCR. Via MiXCR, TCRdb re-called the multiplex PCR reads, giving one row per CDR3 protein. The sample records approximately 420,000 distinct CDR3 sequences, 15% being singletons. General study points: Blood samples included most of the expanded thyroid clonotypes exceeding 0.001.

CDR3 size: 15 residues. Germline CDR1 and CDR2: DFQATT and SNEGSKA (reference sequence). The J segment lost 4 bases and the V segment lost 3 bases, leaving 7 bases of the junction unmatched. The sequenced sample was blood. The chain combines TRBV20-1 with TRBJ2-1, with 9 bases identical to TRBD2. This TCR was recovered from a woman in her 30s with Graves' hyperthyroidism. This CDR3 reads CSARSFLAGYNEQFF. For the CDR3, the DNA is TGCAGTGCTAGGTCGTTTCTAGCGGGATACAATGAGCAGTTCTTC.